A single sample is the source of the 18 T cell receptor beta chains below, sequenced in a study of tumor-infiltrating lymphocytes in primary liver carcinoma. The roughly 19-32 mg bulk tissue piece was not sorted before simultaneous RNA and DNA extraction. From approximately 0.5 ug of total RNA, TCR beta-specific cDNA was reverse-transcribed using a constant-region primer. Libraries of TCR beta came from three nested multiplex PCR rounds with slightly modified ARM-PCR. A C-beta reverse primer and TRBV1-TRBV30 forward primers served in each of the first two PCR rounds, at about 9 cycles apiece. TCRdb processed the multiplex PCR reads anew with MiXCR; each CDR3 protein has one entry. The table lists under 30,000 distinct CDR3 sequences, about three quarters of them singletons. The source material was liver tumor tissue from sampling region 3. Subset reported: tumor region T3, left-lateral pole. The receptors originated from a man aged 35 to 55 with primary liver carcinoma and hepatitis B virus infection.

Notes on this clonotype: Since the CDR3 does not end with the conserved phenylalanine or tryptophan, this likely comes from a read error. The J gene is TRBJ2-1, the V gene TRBV12-3 or TRBV12-4; the match to TRBD2 covers 16 bases. CDR3 length: 17 residues. The DNA for the CDR3 is TGTGCCAGCACCGGGACTAGCGGGAGGGCCTCCTACAATGGGCAGTTCATC. Translated: CASTGTSGRASYNGQFI.

The sample holds one count of this clonotype. V gene TRBV7-9 combines with J gene TRBJ2-1, with a possible D match to TRBD1 (5 bases). V was clipped by 2 bases and J by 10 bases, with 24 bases between them. This CDR3 spans 17 amino acids. Germline V CDR1 and CDR2: SEHNR, FQNEAQ (reference sequence). This CDR3 is CASSLPNQGPKTKEQFF. CDR3 bases: TGTGCCAGCAGCTTACCAAATCAGGGCCCTAAAACAAAAGAGCAGTTCTTC.

In this sample, this clonotype turned up once. An end of the junction differs from the germline gene, which may be a read error. The V and J genes are TRBV11-2 and TRBJ2-1; D remains ambiguous. The germline gives CDR1 SGHAT, CDR2 FQNNGV. The length of the CDR3 is 16 residues. CDR3 coding DNA: TGTGCCAGCAGAATAGATCCTGAGAGCTCCTACAATGAGCAGCTCTTT. Protein: CASRIDPESSYNEQLF.

In regard to this clonotype: At one boundary the junction diverges from the germline segment, which might be a read error. This chain connects TRBV29-1 to TRBJ2-1, with D uncertain. The CDR3 is made up of 16 amino acids. The germline gives CDR1 SQVTM, CDR2 ANQGSEA. CDR3 sequence: CIVATLRPWSRQEQSF. The CDR3 region has the DNA TGCATCGTCGCCACGCTTCGACCCTGGTCCCGTCAAGAGCAGTCCTTC.

This clonotype was detected only once. The CDR3 does not end in the conserved phenylalanine or tryptophan, so this is likely a read error. The rearrangement uses TRBV28 and TRBJ2-2, with 8 bases that match TRBD2. Germline CDR1 is MDHEN and CDR2 is SYDVKM. This CDR3 region has 14 residues. V trimming: 8 bases; J trimming: 5 bases; junction bases outside the gene matches: 7. In DNA form, the CDR3 reads TGTGCCAGCGGTGTGACTAGCGCGACCGGGGAGCTGTTTTAT. It specifies CASGVTSATGELFY.

V gene TRBV6-6 combines with J gene TRBJ2-7; TRBD2 matches at 7 bases. The V and J ends lost 9 bases and 4 bases, in that order; junction bases with no gene match: 27. CDR3 length: 19 amino acids. Germline values: CDR1 MNHNY, CDR2 SVGAGI (reference sequence). The CDR3 loop reads CASRPGSLTGGSGLYEQYF. DNA of the CDR3: TGTGCCAGTAGACCAGGAAGTCTAACGGGAGGTTCCGGACTGTACGAGCAGTACTTC.

Note on this clonotype: At one end the junction does not follow the germline gene, possibly because of a read error. The J gene is TRBJ2-1, the V gene TRBV7-9; D may be TRBD1 (6 bases). The CDR3 extends over 17 amino acids. Germline CDR1 is SEHNR and CDR2 is FQNEAQ (reference sequence). The CDR3 nucleotides read TGCGCCAGCAGCTTATCATATCAGGGGCCTGAAACAAATGAGCAGTTCTTC. Its protein is CASSLSYQGPETNEQFF. The full variable domain, rest sourced from reference TRBV7-9 and TRBJ2-1, is DTGVSQNPRHKITKRGQNVTFRCDPISEHNRLYWYRQTLGQGPEFLTYFQNEAQLEKSRLLSDRFSAERPKGSFSTLEIQRTEQGDSAMYLCASSLSYQGPETNEQFFGPGTRLTVL.

On this clonotype: A read error is possible here, since a much larger clone lies one base away. This chain joins TRBV28 and TRBJ1-5; 8 nucleotides line up with TRBD1. Per the germline V gene, CDR1 is MDHEN and CDR2 is SYDVKM. Trimming cost V 11 bases and J 2 bases; bases outside gene matches: 5. This CDR3 has 13 amino acids. In DNA, the CDR3 is TGTGCCGGCGCGACAGGGGGCAATCAGCCCCAGCATTTT. It specifies CAGATGGNQPQHF.

Comment on this clonotype: Germline and junction disagree at one end, which may indicate a read error. The chain carries TRBV12-3 or TRBV12-4 and TRBJ2-7; D uncertain. CDR3 length: 13 residues. DNA for the CDR3: TGTGCCAGCAGTCCTCGACTCACCTGCGAGCAGTACTTT. Encoded protein: CASSPRLTCEQYF.

This clonotype has just one count. As the CDR3 is not closed by the conserved phenylalanine or tryptophan, this likely results from a read error. The chain recombines TRBV11-2 with TRBJ1-1; D is undetermined. CDR1 and CDR2 from the germline V gene are SGHAT and FQNNGV. The CDR3 length is 13 residues. V dropped 9 bases and J dropped 2 bases, with 13 bases sitting between them. CDR3 loop: CASRLVDNTEAFY. CDR3 coding DNA: TGTGCCAGTAGATTAGTAGATAACACTGAAGCTTTCTAT.

As concerns this clonotype: Mismatch with germline at one junction end may stem from a read error. The gene calls are TRBV11-2 and TRBJ2-1, with D uncertain. Germline lookup yields CDR1 SGHAT and CDR2 FQNNGV. This CDR3 has 14 residues. CDR3 protein: CASSLYRLVSEHLF. As DNA, the CDR3 is TGTGCTAGCAGCTTATACCGGCTAGTTAGTGAGCACCTCTTC.

A note on this clonotype: The conserved phenylalanine or tryptophan is not found at the CDR3 terminus, so this likely reflects a read error. The DNA is left out, because the CDR3 cannot be placed on it with certainty; the CDR3 is given as TCRdb lists it. J is TRBJ1-6 and V is TRBV25-1. The CDR3 totals 13 residues, both ends included. The germline V gene encodes CDR1 MGHDK and CDR2 SYGVNS. The CDR3 protein is CASSESRGSPRHL.

The chain joins TRBV11-2 to TRBJ1-4; D gene uncertain. This CDR3 comprises 16 residues. The germline CDR1 and CDR2 sequences are SGHAT and FQNNGV. Trimming stripped 9 bases from V and 5 bases from J, with 22 bases between. CDR3: CASSRTPGGRNEKLFF. Written as DNA, the CDR3 is TGTGCCAGTAGTAGGACTCCAGGAGGAAGAAATGAAAAACTGTTTTTT.

This clonotype has only a few counts. Here the CDR3 omits its conserved ending phenylalanine or tryptophan, so a read error is the likely source. J is TRBJ1-1 and V is TRBV5-6, with D unresolved. Germline CDR1 SGHDT, CDR2 YYEEEE. This CDR3 has 16 amino acids. Trimming left V 4 bases short and J 10 bases short, with 26 bases between. The DNA for the CDR3 is TGTGCCAGCAGCCAGAATCACCCATACGGATGGGAGGGAGCTTTCTCT. Translation: CASSQNHPYGWEGAFS.

Regarding this clonotype: Its ends do not fully match the called genes, so a read error is possible. The chain uses TRBV7-9 and TRBJ2-1; the D gene is possibly TRBD1 (6 bases). Germline V CDR1 and CDR2: SEHNR, FQNEAQ (reference sequence). CDR3 size: 17 residues. The DNA for the CDR3 is TGTGTCAGCAGCTTACCATATCAGGGGCCTAGAACAAATGAACAGTTCTTC. It is translated as CVSSLPYQGPRTNEQFF. Filled out from reference TRBV7-9 and TRBJ2-1, the complete variable domain reads DTGVSQNPRHKITKRGQNVTFRCDPISEHNRLYWYRQTLGQGPEFLTYFQNEAQLEKSRLLSDRFSAERPKGSFSTLEIQRTEQGDSAMYLCVSSLPYQGPRTNEQFFGPGTRLTVL.

This sequence joins TRBV4-2 and TRBJ2-7; 7 bases map to TRBD2. CDR3 length: 18 residues. Germline trimming cut 6 bases from V and 5 bases from J; bases unmatched to any gene: 22. In germline, CDR1 is LGHNA, CDR2 YNFKEQ. CDR3 sequence (DNA): TGTGCCAGCAGTCGAAAACCGGGATTAGAGGGAGGGCCACACGAGCAGTACTTC. This translates into CASSRKPGLEGGPHEQYF.

The chain uses TRBV6-1 and TRBJ1-1; D is ambiguous. The CDR3 is made up of 13 amino acids. With 0 bases removed from V and 7 bases from J, the gap between germline ends came to 9 bases. Germline V gene lookup returns CDR1 MNHNS and CDR2 SASEGT. This CDR3 reads CASSEALQLEAFF. CDR3 DNA: TGTGCCAGCAGTGAAGCGCTACAACTTGAAGCTTTCTTT.

J is TRBJ2-2 and V is TRBV6-6; the D gene is possibly TRBD2 (5 bases). This CDR3 spans 13 amino acids. Trimming took 8 bases from V and 9 from J, leaving 16 bases between them. The germline V gene has CDR1 MNHNY and CDR2 SVGAGI (reference sequence). The CDR3 coding sequence is TGTGCCAGCCGTCCGGACTCCTCCTGGGAGCTGTTTTTT. As protein: CASRPDSSWELFF.